The 6 T cell receptor beta chains presented below share a single source sample, sequenced in a study of blood T cell repertoires in COVID-19. Here immunoSEQ multiplex PCR was the method, and the copy in TCRdb shows in-frame clones only, minus some. The sample includes fewer than 150,000 clones, roughly 80% of them seen just once. The sample comprised peripheral blood. Receptor source: a man aged 45-65 years with acute or convalescent COVID-19.

Comment on this clone: One end of the junction varies from germline; a read error may be responsible. This chain uses TRBV13 with TRBJ2-2; the D gene is possibly TRBD2 (6 bases). The CDR3 length is 21 residues. Germline V gene lookup returns CDR1 PRHDT and CDR2 FYEKMQ (reference sequence). CDR3 sequence: CASTLVGLIGSPVAYTGELFF. The CDR3 DNA sequence: TGTGCCAGCACCTTAGTCGGTCTAATCGGGAGCCCCGTTGCGTACACCGGGGAGCTGTTTTTT.

As for this clone: Distinct nucleotide sequences in the sample also encode this CDR3. This rearrangement joins TRBV30 to TRBJ1-1; 7 bases fit TRBD1. This CDR3 contains 13 residues. Germline V CDR1 and CDR2: GTSNPN, SVGIG (reference sequence). The junction had 14 bases not matched to a gene; V was cut back by 3 bases and J by 13 bases. CDR3 DNA: TGTGCCTGGAGCTCCCCCGGGGGACAGAAGGATTTCTTT. Amino acid sequence: CAWSSPGGQKDFF. Looking up the rest from reference TRBV30 and TRBJ1-1 gives the full variable domain: SQTIHQWPATLVQPVGSPLSLECTVEGTSNPNLYWYRQAAGRGLQLLFYSVGIGQISSEVPQNLSASRPQDRQFILSSKKLLLSDSGFYLCAWSSPGGQKDFFGQGTRLTVV.

The rearrangement links TRBV2 to TRBJ1-1; 7 nucleotides line up with TRBD1. The CDR3 spans 15 residues. CDR1 SNHLY and CDR2 FYNNEI come from the germline V gene. V lost 5 bases and J lost 1; bases outside the gene matches: 7. The CDR3 nucleotides are TGTGCCAGCAGTCGACAGGGCTCAGGGAACACTGAAGCTTTCTTT. Translated: CASSRQGSGNTEAFF. Full variable domain (rest looked up from reference TRBV2 and TRBJ1-1): EPEVTQTPSHQVTQMGQEVILRCVPISNHLYFYWYRQILGQKVEFLVSFYNNEISEKSEIFDDQFSVERPDGSNFTLKIRSTKLEDSAMYFCASSRQGSGNTEAFFGQGTRLTVV.

The V call is TRBV5-1, the J call TRBJ2-1; 10 bases align to TRBD2. The CDR3 contains 19 residues. The germline gives CDR1 SGHRS, CDR2 YFSETQ. Trimming took 2 bases from V and 7 from J; bases not matched to a gene: 18. The CDR3 region is CASSLAGGPGSSNFNEQFF. For the CDR3, the DNA is TGCGCCAGCAGCTTAGCGGGAGGGCCCGGTTCCTCAAATTTTAATGAGCAGTTCTTC.

This chain connects TRBV4-1 to TRBJ2-3, with TRBD2 matching 9 bases. V trimming: 3 bases; J trimming: 6 bases; junction bases outside the gene matches: 7. The CDR3 is 15 residues long. Looked up from germline, CDR1 is MGHRA and CDR2 is YSYEKL. The CDR3 bases are TGCGCCAGCAGCCAGACTAGCGGACCTTGGGATACGCAGTATTTT. It specifies CASSQTSGPWDTQYF.

The chain recombines TRBV10-2 with TRBJ1-3; no reliable D call. Germline V gives CDR1 WSHSY, CDR2 SAAADI. V lost 6 bases to trimming and J lost 0 bases, with 12 bases between them. The CDR3 length is 15 residues. The DNA of the CDR3 is TGCGCCAGCAGCCCCGAGGGCCACTCTGGAAACACCATATATTTT. Amino acid sequence: CASSPEGHSGNTIYF.